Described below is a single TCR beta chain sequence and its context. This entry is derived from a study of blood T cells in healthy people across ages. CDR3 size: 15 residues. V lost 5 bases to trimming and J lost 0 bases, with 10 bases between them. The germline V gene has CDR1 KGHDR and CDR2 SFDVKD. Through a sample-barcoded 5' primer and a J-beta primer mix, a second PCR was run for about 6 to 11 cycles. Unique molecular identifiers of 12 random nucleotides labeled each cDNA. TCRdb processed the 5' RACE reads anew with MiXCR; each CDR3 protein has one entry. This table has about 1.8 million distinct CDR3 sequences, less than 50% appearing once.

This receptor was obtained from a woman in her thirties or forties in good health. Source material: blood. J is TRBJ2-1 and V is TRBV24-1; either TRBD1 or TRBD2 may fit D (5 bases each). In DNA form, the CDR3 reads TGTGCCACCAGTGGTTGGGGGAGCTCCTACAATGAGCAGTTCTTC. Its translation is CATSGWGSSYNEQFF.